This entry is about one T cell receptor (beta chain). This sample is part of a study of shared clonotypes between healthy human individuals. Using immunoSEQ multiplex PCR, the repertoire was profiled, and TCRdb retains in-frame clones only, with some absent. The sample has 2,500,000 or so clones, 85% to 95% seen once. Trimming took 5 bases from V and 0 from J, leaving 14 bases between them. Germline V CDR1 and CDR2: LNHDA, SQIVND (reference sequence). The CDR3 length is 15 residues. The sequencing sample was made of naive CD4+ T cells from PBMCs. Subset in this sample: CD45RA+ positively selected. The chain uses TRBV19 and TRBJ2-7; D remains ambiguous. This receptor was taken from a man aged 18 to 35 in good health. Some clones in this sample may be carry-over from other donors' samples. In DNA form, the CDR3 reads TGTGCCAGTAGTCATGGACGGGCCAGCTCCTACGAGCAGTACTTC. Translation: CASSHGRASSYEQYF.